This T cell receptor beta chain was sequenced during a study of control samples from healthy donors and cancer patients. This clone was counted a single time. With 4 bases clipped from V and 5 bases from J, the junction kept 6 bases outside the gene matches. Germline V CDR1 and CDR2: SGHNT, YENEEA. The CDR3 sequence is 15 residues long. Assay used: immunoSEQ multiplex PCR; TCRdb lists only in-frame clones, some missing. Here the sample spans around 200,000 clones, 90% to 95% being singletons. This chain joins TRBV11-3 and TRBJ2-2, with TRBD1 matching over 8 bases. Material: blood. This sequence was found in a man aged 18 to 29 in good health. CDR3 residues: CASSSDRGGTGELFF. The CDR3 DNA sequence: TGTGCCAGCAGCTCAGACAGGGGTGGGACCGGGGAGCTGTTTTTT.